This T cell receptor beta chain was sequenced in a study of blood T cell repertoires in COVID-19 (dated by TCRdb to 2020 to 2022). The study in broad terms: Samples covering the acute and convalescent phases of COVID-19 were provided by collaborators in the United States, Italy and Spain. The prospective study material was composed of cDNA or gDNA derived from T cells, B-cell-depleted T cells, or PBMCs. Deeply sampled blood TCRbeta repertoires from subjects exposed to, actively infected with, or recovered from COVID-19 were included in the dataset. The repertoires were released in a freely available public database meant as a resource for research on the immune response to SARS-CoV-2. Samples were obtained from the ongoing ImmuneRACE study (first 160 participants) and from over 1,000 subjects provided by 6 global collaborators. A de-identified subject ID, COVID-19 status, age in years and sex were almost always included in the sample metadata. Where available, HLA class I and class II types were obtained from metadata supplied by the sample provider rather than from assay-based typing.

Measured from the cysteine to the phenylalanine, the CDR3 is 13 residues long. The read is trimmed to its CDR3 DNA, 39 bases read in frame from base 1. CDR1 and CDR2, per the germline V gene, are KGHDR and SFDVKD. Deletion took 2 bases off V and 5 bases off J, with a span of 6 bases between the germline ends. As for this clone: Its antigen remains unidentified. No base qualities exist here, and no much larger clone lies one base off it.

TCRbeta CDR3 regions were amplified from genomic DNA by means of the immunoSEQ Assay, a bias-controlled multiplex PCR. Under the source paper's analysis protocol: Nucleated cell counts per sample were estimated from amplification of reference gene primers within the assay. To quantify the absolute abundance of each unique TCRbeta CDR3 rearrangement, sequence reads were collapsed and filtered. For each sample, productive Simpson clonality was calculated by taking the square root of Simpson's diversity index across productive rearrangements. Sourced from immuneACCESS, this table was stored by TCRdb with only in-frame sequences that have V and J called. A share of the clones is absent; for the studies checked, an unresolved V gene accounts for under half, and the remainder has no known explanation. The V and J calls and clone size are taken from that table; D and trimming were inferred from the DNA. The sample table lists 40,000 or so clones, approximately 81% of them with a count of one. Of the sample, 10% falls within the top ten clones.

The full study reports these points: The quantity of clinical and demographic metadata differed by source and by participant and was supplied without curation.

Collaborating institutions collected whole blood in K2EDTA tubes following their own protocols. For TCRbeta analysis, collaborators shipped samples in one of three forms: frozen whole blood, isolated PBMCs, or DNA extracted from either of those sample types. The sequenced material came from peripheral blood. The clonotype comes from a man aged 60-69 years in a cohort sampled during active COVID-19. The rearranged chain carries TRBV24-1 and TRBJ2-1, with the D gene call left open. The DNA sequence is given as TGTGCCACCAGTGATTCCGTCGACAATGAGCAGTTCTTC. Its product reads: CATSDSVDNEQFF.